These T cell receptor beta chains were read from a single sample in a study of cytomegalovirus exposure and HLA in healthy donors. Clones were read by immunoSEQ multiplex PCR, and TCRdb kept only the in-frame ones, dropping some. The sample holds about 120,000 clones, roughly four fifths seen once. The sequencing input was PBMCs. The origin of the receptors is a woman aged 18 to 35 in good health and CMV-seronegative. The CDR3 runs from the conserved cysteine through the conserved F or W.

J,V,CDR3
TRBJ1-4,TRBV12-5,CASGLGGREEKLFF
TRBJ2-7,TRBV7-2,CASSITGGRDTYEQYF
TRBJ1-5,TRBV30,CAWSVGGDQPQHF
TRBJ2-3,TRBV4-3,CASSQEDRGLDTQYF
TRBJ2-1,TRBV5-1,CASSHGGRASYNEQFF
TRBJ2-1,TRBV9,CASSPPRRHEQFF
TRBJ1-3,TRBV21-1,CASSKEEGPVQDSGNTIYF
TRBJ2-1,TRBV15,CATSIEGPLAEYNEQFF
TRBJ1-1,TRBV4-1,CASSQETGGWTEAFF
TRBJ2-1,TRBV19,CASSGSVYEQFF
TRBJ1-6,TRBV10-3,CAISTGGDWNSPLHF
TRBJ1-6,TRBV11-2,CASSFGRSGALHF
TRBJ1-2,TRBV13,CASRKRQGARGYTF
TRBJ2-4,TRBV5-1,CASSLAGTVAKNIQYF
TRBJ1-3,TRBV7-8,CASSLTGVGNTIYF
TRBJ2-6,TRBV15,CATSRDEGFSGANVLTF
TRBJ1-2,TRBV5-6,CASSLARFDYGYTF
TRBJ1-6,TRBV19,CASSLYNSPLHF
TRBJ2-7,TRBV19,CASSIPPRRGHYEQYF
TRBJ2-1,TRBV9,CASSRGRGEGSYNEQFF
TRBJ1-2,TRBV19,CASRTRLLSGYTF
TRBJ2-2,TRBV6-1,CASSHRGSTGELFF
.,TRBV7-2,CASSLSSDYEQYF
TRBJ2-7,TRBV5-4,CASSGPGQGPYEQYF
TRBJ2-3,TRBV6-1,CASTGFIRTDTQYF
TRBJ1-6,TRBV18,CASSFQTGNSPLHF
TRBJ2-7,TRBV27,CASTSSWDSMSEQYF
TRBJ1-6,TRBV14,CASSRTVYNSPLHF
TRBJ2-6,TRBV7-9,CASSLDSSGANVLTF
TRBJ2-7,TRBV5-4,CASSLLSGRAYEQYF